The source of this TCR beta chain is a study of blood T cells in healthy people across ages. Study results and caveats: It was not possible, with unsorted PBMCs, to conclusively compare naive and antigen-experienced cells. Age showed a roughly linear inverse relationship with TCR beta diversity per million T cells. Researchers deemed the diversity estimates from one million T cells underestimates.

Sample-barcoded 5' priming and a J-beta primer mix drove a second PCR of about 7 to 12 cycles. Each cDNA molecule received a tag from a template-switch adaptor that had 12 random nucleotides. One entry per CDR3 protein, called by TCRdb with MiXCR from the 5' RACE reads. The sample contains hundreds of thousands of distinct CDR3 sequences, 49% of which appear only once. Worth noting for this clonotype: Antigen: not known.

V was trimmed by 0 bases and J by 7 bases, leaving 12 bases between them. The CDR3 runs 14 residues. Germline lookup yields CDR1 LGHDT and CDR2 YNNKEL (reference sequence). The chain employs TRBV3-1 and TRBJ1-1, with D hard to call. This receptor was taken from a woman in her sixties in good health. Input material: blood. This chain's CDR3 is CASSQEGPGREAFF. Here the CDR3 DNA reads TGTGCCAGCAGCCAAGAAGGGCCGGGTCGTGAAGCTTTCTTT.